This paragraph reports one T cell receptor beta chain. Its antigen target is currently unknown. The record has no base qualities; no much larger clone is one base away. This entry comes from a study of cytomegalovirus exposure and HLA in healthy donors (dated by TCRdb to 2017 to 2019). For the wider study: In an earlier analysis of approximately 500 of the donors, around 290 Gb of sequence data and roughly 100 million unique TCR beta sequences from roughly 190 million T cells were reported. Across some 400 genotyped donors of the cohort, an average of roughly 250,000 unique TCR beta nucleotide sequences per donor were sequenced, and roughly 20% of those sequences were non-productive. A later analysis re-analyzed previously published TCR beta repertoires from 650 to 800 donors and added high-resolution HLA genotyping to study TCR occurrence patterns. High-throughput TCR immunosequencing, statistical association of individual TCRs with disease status, and machine learning were combined to predict cytomegalovirus infection status. Of the 300 to 400 genotyped donors, 81% fell in the genetic ancestry cluster associated with self-reported Caucasian donors. The study aimed to test whether cataloging public T cell receptors could reveal signatures of past pathogen exposure. Donor age, sex, ethnicity and CMV serostatus were compiled alongside the repertoire data. In the later analysis, no new phenotypic data were used to find candidate immune exposures; instead, reliance was placed on TCR beta sequences and their occurrence across donors. A separate validation cohort of approximately 130 different subjects was used in addition to the 666-subject first cohort. Typing coverage varied by locus: roughly 629-640 donors for A, B, C, DRB1 and DQB1; roughly 560 for DQA1; approximately 610 for DPA1; roughly 470 for DPB1. All discovery cohort repertoires had been generated on a single sequencing platform. Roughly 290 gigabases of sequencing data and 75 million to 85 million unique TCR sequences made up an early release that covered around 640 HLA-typed donors. An earlier analysis of around 580 of the donors used high-throughput TCR beta sequencing to judge whether each TCR beta V gene segment behaved as functional or pseudogenic. In a later genetic analysis, genome-wide SNP genotypes for about 55% of the roughly 700 donors were used, and that subset was treated as a discovery cohort. The study used immunosequencing to profile the T cell repertoires of hundreds of subjects and linked those repertoires to cytomegalovirus serostatus. HLA typing covered class I and class II loci at four-digit resolution. Because of strong linkage in the cohort, roughly five DR-DQ haplotypes were treated as single units for association and clustering.

The library was produced with the immunoSEQ multiplex PCR assay. A mixture of 60 forward primers for TCR Vbeta segments and 13 reverse primers for TCR Jbeta segments was used in the multiplex PCR. A multiplex PCR assay on genomic DNA amplified the CDR3 region of rearranged TCR beta genes. The Illumina HiSeq System was used to sequence the amplified TCR beta libraries as 87-base-pair reads. The authors' pipeline ran thus. A later analysis tallied tens of millions of unique TCR beta chains across the approximately 670 repertoires, and 10 million to 11 million of those chains were shared by two or more donors. A nearest-neighbor algorithm error-corrected the raw reads and collapsed the reads into unique sequences, merging closely related sequences to remove PCR and sequencing errors. CDR3 sequences were aligned to IMGT reference sequences to assign V, D and J gene segments. For a sequence to be retained, a match of at least six nucleotides to both a V gene segment and a J gene segment was required. Rearrangements were classified as productive when the CDR3 lacked stop codons and remained in frame with V and J, and all other rearrangements were classified as non-productive. Following IMGT convention, CDR3 was defined as the stretch from the second conserved V-encoded cysteine to the conserved J-encoded phenylalanine. The earlier analysis of more than 450 of the donors excluded sequences that lacked an unambiguous match to a single V gene segment. In an earlier analysis of about 590 of the donors, a V segment was called functional when productive rearrangements were above 56.7%, and segregating when the standard deviation between donors exceeded 5%. A statistical classification framework was built to diagnose cytomegalovirus status from the catalog of TCR beta chain sequences. In a later analysis, TCR nucleotide sequences were compared against IMGT/GENE-DB human TR gene sequences so that V and J genes could be assigned. Using the TCRdist pipeline, a later analysis assigned CDR3 sequences along with most-parsimonious VDJ recombination scenarios. A later analysis defined each TCR beta chain by its CDR3 amino acid sequence plus V-gene family, and excluded reads lacking a unique V-gene family. To address suspected cross-contamination and a sequencing artifact, a later analysis removed approximately 600 highly shared, low-generation-probability nucleotide sequences. For each public chain, a later analysis derived a clonal expansion index from normalized ranks of inferred template counts within each repertoire. Generation probabilities in a later analysis came from a VDJ recombination model fitted to out-of-frame rearrangements, and those results were checked against IGoR. In a later analysis, TCR-TCR, TCR-HLA and TCR-CMV co-occurrence was scored with hypergeometric tests, and a repertoire-size bias correction was applied to TCR pairs. A later analysis estimated false discovery rates by permuting HLA or CMV assignments 20 times. In a later analysis, co-occurring TCRs were grouped using DBSCAN, and TCRdist sequence similarity was added for clustering within HLA-allele-positive subsets. For co-occurrence clustering, repertoires with fewer than 30,000 or more than 120,000 public chains were excluded, along with about five repertoires with anomalous nucleotide sharing. Imported from immuneACCESS, the table was reduced by TCRdb to in-frame sequences with V and J called. These copies leave out some clones; in studies compared against another copy, an unresolved V gene accounts for under half, and the cause of the remainder is not known. From that table come the V and J calls and clone size; the DNA was used to work out D and trimming. The sample profile shows around 110,000 clones; roughly 68% of them were found once. In total, the top ten clones hold roughly 0.87% of the sample.

The germline V gene provides CDR1 MNHEY and CDR2 SVGAGI. Inclusive of the bounding cysteine and phenylalanine, the CDR3 is 12 residues long. The sequence is cut down to CDR3 DNA, 36 bases in frame from base 1. The germline V and J ends show losses of 10 bases and 6 bases respectively, and no gene match explains 7 bases of the junction. In total, roughly 710 healthy bone marrow donors made up the cohort. At the time of sampling, every cohort member was nominally healthy, though immune exposures that went unrecorded were likely present. The donor was CMV seronegative and was included in the group of several hundred seronegative cohort members. Each donor provided a peripheral blood sample, and peripheral blood mononuclear cells were used for TCR beta sequencing. Genomic DNA extraction from the blood cell samples was performed with the Qiagen DNeasy Blood Extraction Kit. Study-wide conclusions, independent of this receptor: In a later analysis, HLA-associated TCR beta chains were found to be more clonally expanded and to have lower generation probabilities than equally common non-associated chains. According to a later analysis, parvovirus B19, influenza, CMV and Epstein-Barr virus appeared linked to several top co-occurrence clusters. A further reported finding was that TCR beta sequences accurately predicted the HLA-A and HLA-B alleles for most subjects in the first cohort. The presence/absence analyses assumed that sequencing depth was roughly uniform across donors, and that assumption may not be true. This cohort had only TCR beta chains sequenced, and the lack of alpha or paired-chain data limited which features could be detected. A total of 150 or so TCR beta chains were listed by the study as associated with cytomegalovirus. In vitro tests confirmed that a few of the cytomegalovirus-associated TCR beta chains recognize cytomegalovirus antigens. When HLA alleles, especially DR and DQ, strongly co-occurred, attributing TCR associations to individual alleles was difficult. Some IMGT-functional V segments, including TRBV6-2 and TRBV6-3, could not be distinguished by the 87-base-pair reads and were therefore excluded. Broadly in line with IMGT annotations, most TCR beta V segments showed up in productive rearrangements about 87% or about 30% of the time in an earlier analysis of roughly 590 of the donors. It was suggested by the authors that the approach could potentially be generalized to other disease states and immunological phenotypes. Immune exposure information for the cohort was limited to CMV serostatus. A cluster of highly shared sequence variants was judged likely to be a technical artifact of the sequencing pipeline. Most TCR sequences were seen in very few donors, while some public TCRs were found in many individuals. In a later analysis, some 17,000 TCR beta sequences were associated with specific HLA alleles at a false discovery rate of 0.05. In a later genetic analysis, fewer N-insertions in productive TCRs were reported among donors in an Asian-associated ancestry cluster than the roughly 670-donor mean. V-gene and J-gene trimming of TCR beta chains was associated with a missense DCLRE1C variant in a later genetic analysis, and the association was replicated in an independent cohort. In a later analysis, TCR association rates were found to vary across HLA loci, with the most associated TCRs seen for DRB1 alleles and the fewest for HLA-C alleles. Cytomegalovirus status was reported to be diagnosed by the classifier with high specificity and sensitivity in both the original and validation cohorts. Because some donors lacked HLA typing at each locus, the association tests relied only on the typed subset. Because counts were too low, 15 to 20 rarely observed V segments, including chromosome 9 orphons, were excluded from the earlier analysis of some 590 of the donors. In a later analysis, most CMV-associated TCR beta chains were found to appear HLA-restricted, with HLA associations seemingly driven largely by CMV exposure. Correlated functional status among segregating V segments might be attributable to linkage disequilibrium, but an unknown experimental factor could not be ruled out.

Sequencing was carried out using PBMCs. This TCR derives from a woman aged 30 to 39 in good health and CMV-seronegative. Recombination connected TRBV6-5 to TRBJ2-5; TRBD1 matches 8 bases in the middle. The CDR3 loop reads CATRQGRKTQYF. The nucleotides read TGTGCCACCAGACAGGGGAGGAAGACCCAGTACTTC.